Presented here are 29 T cell receptor beta chains from one specimen sequenced in a study of shared clonotypes between healthy human individuals. Assay used: immunoSEQ multiplex PCR; TCRdb lists only in-frame clones, some missing. The sample lists approximately 530,000 clones, 95% to 96% occurring once. Sequencing was done on a sample of naive CD4+ T cells sorted from blood. Specified subset: CD45RA+ positively selected. The receptors originated from a woman aged 25 to 45 in good health.

Turning to this clone: This specimen includes other DNA sequences encoding the same CDR3. The V and J genes are TRBV6-5 and TRBJ2-2, with D perhaps matching TRBD2 (6 bases). This CDR3 comprises 15 residues. Looked up from germline, CDR1 is MNHEY and CDR2 is SVGAGI. V was pared by 0 bases and J by 1 base, with 6 bases between. CDR3 sequence reads: CASSYSGGNTGELFF. The DNA of the CDR3 is TGTGCCAGCAGTTACTCGGGGGGGAACACCGGGGAGCTGTTTTTT.

The chain is built from TRBV6-1 and TRBJ2-7; 9 nucleotides align to TRBD1. Germline loops: CDR1 MNHNS, CDR2 SASEGT. This CDR3 spans 15 amino acids. With V trimmed by 4 bases and J by 2 bases, 6 bases remained unmatched. The CDR3 is CASSVNRGLTYEQYF. Here the CDR3 DNA reads TGTGCCAGCAGTGTAAACAGGGGGCTAACCTACGAGCAGTACTTC.

This chain uses TRBV19 with TRBJ2-1, with D possibly TRBD2 on 6 matching bases. The CDR3 loop spans 17 amino acids. CDR1 and CDR2 (germline): LNHDA, SQIVND (reference sequence). Trimming took off 1 base at V and 0 bases at J, with 13 bases between the two ends. CDR3 region: CASSIVGGLSSYNEQFF. As DNA, the CDR3 is TGTGCCAGTAGTATAGTCGGGGGACTTTCCTCCTACAATGAGCAGTTCTTC.

The gene calls are TRBV18 and TRBJ1-1, with D possibly matching TRBD1 (6 bases). V lost 3 bases and J lost 1, with 18 bases in between. Germline CDR1 is KGHSH and CDR2 is LQKENI. This CDR3 has 17 residues. CDR3 nucleotides: TGTGCCAGCTCACCTCTTGATGCAGGGGTGGGGAACACTGAAGCTTTCTTT. Protein product: CASSPLDAGVGNTEAFF.

CDR3 region: CASSTRRETQYF. The DNA of the CDR3 is TGTGCCAGCAGCACACGGCGAGAGACCCAGTACTTC. The chain recombines TRBV7-9 with TRBJ2-5; unclear D gene. Germline assignment: CDR1 SEHNR and CDR2 FQNEAQ (reference sequence). Trimming pared 5 bases from V and 4 bases from J, leaving 8 bases between. The CDR3 covers 12 residues.

The table lists this clone with a count of one. V and J are TRBV28 and TRBJ2-3, with D possibly TRBD2 on 5 matching bases. V was cut by 7 bases and J by 4 bases, with 15 bases left in between. The CDR3 is made up of 14 amino acids. Germline values: CDR1 MDHEN, CDR2 SYDVKM. CDR3 sequence: CASTSQDSPDTQYF. The CDR3 DNA reads as TGTGCCAGCACCTCGCAGGACTCTCCAGATACGCAGTATTTT.

The J gene is TRBJ1-4, the V gene TRBV4-1; D possibly corresponds to TRBD1 (6 bases). The CDR3 is 18 residues long. The germline V gene has CDR1 MGHRA and CDR2 YSYEKL. The V and J ends lost 2 bases and 1 base respectively, with 17 bases between them. The CDR3 DNA follows: TGCGCCAGCAGCCAAAAAGGGCCAAGGGGGGAAACTAATGAAAAACTGTTTTTT. Amino acid sequence: CASSQKGPRGETNEKLFF.

The chain joins TRBV4-2 to TRBJ2-3; 9 bases fit TRBD1. The CDR3 totals 15 residues. Germline lookup yields CDR1 LGHNA and CDR2 YNFKEQ. Trimming at V came to 4 bases and at J to 3 bases, leaving 5 bases not matched to a gene. The CDR3 loop is CASSLGDRDTDTQYF. CDR3 nucleotides: TGTGCCAGCAGCCTAGGGGACAGGGATACAGATACGCAGTATTTT.

The CDR3 region is CASSRLAGGMRETQYF. In DNA form, the CDR3 reads TGTGCCAGCAGTAGGCTAGCGGGAGGGATGAGAGAGACCCAGTACTTC. This rearrangement joins TRBV28 to TRBJ2-5, with 12 positions matching TRBD2. The germline V gene has CDR1 MDHEN and CDR2 SYDVKM. V lost 5 bases to trimming and J lost 4 bases; unmatched junction nucleotides: 8. This CDR3 has 16 residues.

CDR3 sequence (DNA): TGTGCCAGCAGCGCACAACTGGGCTCTATACCGACTAACTATGGCTACACCTTC. Its translation: CASSAQLGSIPTNYGYTF. The chain joins TRBV9 to TRBJ1-2; D uncertain. Germline V gives CDR1 SGDLS, CDR2 YYNGEE. This CDR3 has 18 amino acids. Deletions cut 3 bases from V and 0 bases from J, with 21 bases between.

V is TRBV5-4 and J is TRBJ2-3, with 8 bases identical to TRBD2. This CDR3 contains 14 residues. Germline loops: CDR1 SGHNT, CDR2 YYREEE (reference sequence). Germline trimming cut 4 bases from V and 1 base from J; bases unmatched to any gene: 2. In DNA form, the CDR3 reads TGTGCCAGCAGCAAACTAGCGGGCACAGATACGCAGTATTTT. Translation: CASSKLAGTDTQYF.

The chain carries TRBV27 and TRBJ2-7, with D maybe TRBD1 (6 bases). CDR3 length equals 14 residues. Per the germline V gene, CDR1 is MNHEY and CDR2 is SMNVEV (reference sequence). V was cut by 5 bases and J by 6 bases, with 17 bases left in between. The CDR3 nucleotides read TGTGCCAGCAGTCCGTGGGTGGGGGCGGGCGAGCAGTACTTC. Its translation is CASSPWVGAGEQYF.

The genes are TRBV28 and TRBJ1-2, with D possibly being TRBD1 (5 bases). This CDR3 contains 16 residues. Germline-derived CDR1 and CDR2 are MDHEN and SYDVKM. V was pared by 2 bases and J by 2 bases, with 15 bases between. CDR3 in DNA: TGTGCCAGCAGTTTAGGGGTTGGGACGGTCAACTATGGCTACACCTTC. As protein: CASSLGVGTVNYGYTF.

This sequence joins TRBV4-1 and TRBJ1-4; 9 nucleotides align to TRBD1. Germline trimming cut 1 base from V and 5 bases from J; bases unmatched to any gene: 8. Germline CDR1 is MGHRA and CDR2 is YSYEKL. This CDR3 region has 17 residues. CDR3 DNA sequence: TGCGCCAGCAGCCAAGTCCGAGGCGGGACAGGGAATGAAAAACTGTTTTTT. This encodes CASSQVRGGTGNEKLFF.

This sequence joins TRBV7-3 and TRBJ2-7, with D possibly being TRBD1 (5 bases). CDR3 length equals 15 residues. Trimming stripped 4 bases from V and 0 bases from J, with 13 bases between. The germline V gene has CDR1 SGHTA and CDR2 FQGTGA. Here the CDR3 reads CASSYRTGASYEQYF. The CDR3 DNA is TGTGCCAGCAGCTACCGAACAGGTGCCTCCTACGAGCAGTACTTC.

The chain couples TRBV28 to TRBJ2-2; no firm D call. With 3 bases removed from V and 7 bases from J, the gap between germline ends came to 6 bases. This CDR3 region has 12 residues. Germline CDR1 MDHEN, CDR2 SYDVKM. The CDR3 sequence is CASSFFYGELFF. In DNA form, the CDR3 reads TGTGCCAGCAGTTTCTTTTACGGGGAGCTGTTTTTT.

The V call is TRBV28, the J call TRBJ1-5; tentative D call: TRBD1 (5 bases). V gave up 6 bases and J gave up 4 bases, with 13 bases separating them. CDR1 MDHEN and CDR2 SYDVKM come from the germline V gene. The CDR3 length is 14 residues. The CDR3, as DNA: TGTGCCAGCAGGTCGGACAAGTCTAATCAGCCCCAGCATTTT. Translated, it gives CASRSDKSNQPQHF.

V is TRBV5-1 and J is TRBJ2-3; TRBD1 is a possible D gene (9 bases). V was trimmed by 5 bases and J by 6 bases, leaving 31 bases between them. Germline loops: CDR1 SGHRS, CDR2 YFSETQ. The CDR3 has 19 amino acids. The chain's CDR3 is CASRDDRGVPGLGYDTQYF. CDR3 coding DNA: TGCGCCAGCAGGGATGACAGGGGGGTACCGGGACTAGGGTACGATACGCAGTATTTT.

This clone was counted a single time. The chain is built from TRBV2 and TRBJ2-7; 11 bases agree with TRBD2. The CDR3 runs to 18 residues. Germline V gives CDR1 SNHLY, CDR2 FYNNEI. With 3 bases clipped from V and 4 bases from J, the junction kept 14 bases outside the gene matches. CDR3 amino acids: CASSDPSSGRALKYEQYF. The CDR3 nucleotides are TGTGCCAGCAGTGACCCTAGTAGCGGGAGGGCCCTTAAGTACGAGCAGTACTTC.

J is TRBJ1-1 and V is TRBV6-6; 10 bases are shared with TRBD1. CDR3 size: 15 residues. The junction had 7 bases not matched to a gene; V was cut back by 6 bases and J by 3 bases. Germline-derived CDR1 and CDR2 are MNHNY and SVGAGI (reference sequence). For the CDR3, the DNA is TGTGCCAGCAGGACCGGGACAGGGGAATACACTGAAGCTTTCTTT. Translation gives CASRTGTGEYTEAFF.

The gene calls are TRBV5-1 and TRBJ2-7; possibly TRBD2 for D (6 bases). The germline V gene has CDR1 SGHRS and CDR2 YFSETQ. The CDR3 is 15 amino acids. Trimming left V 6 bases short and J 1 base short, with 17 bases between. The CDR3 sequence: CASTPGVGNSYEQYF. CDR3 in DNA: TGCGCCAGCACCCCGGGGGTGGGTAATTCCTACGAGCAGTACTTC.

The chain couples TRBV6-5 to TRBJ2-3, with TRBD2 matching over 7 bases. Germline CDR1 is MNHEY and CDR2 is SVGAGI. Germline trimming cut 6 bases from V and 1 base from J; bases unmatched to any gene: 7. CDR3 length: 15 amino acids. The CDR3 DNA reads TGTGCCAGCAGATATTCTAGCGGAGGCACAGATACGCAGTATTTT. This translates into CASRYSSGGTDTQYF.

The sample holds one count of this clone. The CDR3 spells CASTPKKNTGELFF. In DNA form, the CDR3 reads TGTGCCAGCACCCCTAAAAAGAATACCGGGGAGCTGTTTTTT. V and J are TRBV5-4 and TRBJ2-2, with D uncertain. V was pared by 6 bases and J by 5 bases, with 14 bases between. The CDR3 extends over 14 amino acids. Germline V gene sequence: CDR1 SGHNT, CDR2 YYREEE (reference sequence).

This chain uses TRBV4-1 with TRBJ1-4, with TRBD1 identical over 8 bases. This CDR3 is 15 amino acids long. CDR1 and CDR2 (germline): MGHRA, YSYEKL. Unmatched junction bases numbered 3, after V lost 3 bases and J lost 3 bases. The DNA for the CDR3 is TGCGCCAGCAGCCACCTGACAGGGGCTAATGAAAAACTGTTTTTT. Translated, it gives CASSHLTGANEKLFF.

This clone was found once. The CDR3 DNA reads TGCGCCAGCAGCCAAGATCCCGACATTCAGCCCCAGCATTTT. Translation gives CASSQDPDIQPQHF. The rearrangement links TRBV4-1 to TRBJ1-5, with D unclear. The V end lost 0 bases, the J end lost 6 bases, and 9 bases lay between the germline ends. The CDR3 runs to 14 residues. Germline values: CDR1 MGHRA, CDR2 YSYEKL.

J is TRBJ2-6 and V is TRBV19; D not resolved. Germline loops: CDR1 LNHDA, CDR2 SQIVND (reference sequence). CDR3 length: 16 residues. The V end was cut by 5 bases, the J end by 1 base, with 12 bases between. CDR3 protein: CASSVTVRSGANVLTF. As DNA, the CDR3 is TGTGCCAGTAGTGTAACGGTCCGATCTGGGGCCAACGTCCTGACTTTC.

CDR3 in DNA: TGTGCCACCAGCAGAGATTGGGAAAACACTGAAGCTTTCTTT. This encodes CATSRDWENTEAFF. The chain links TRBV15 to TRBJ1-1; unclear D gene. V was clipped by 0 bases and J by 2 bases, with 7 bases between them. CDR1 is LNHNV and CDR2 is YYDKDF in the germline V gene (reference sequence). CDR3 length: 14 residues.

The genes are TRBV5-1 and TRBJ1-4; TRBD1 is a possible D gene (6 bases). Germline V lookup: CDR1 SGHRS, CDR2 YFSETQ. V shed 3 bases and J shed 8 bases, with 17 bases lying between them. There are 15 residues in the CDR3. DNA for the CDR3: TGCGCCAGCAGCTCGACAGGAGCCTCATACGAAAAACTGTTTTTT. Its protein is CASSSTGASYEKLFF. Looking up the rest from reference TRBV5-1 and TRBJ1-4 gives the full variable domain: KAGVTQTPRYLIKTRGQQVTLSCSPISGHRSVSWYQQTPGQGLQFLFEYFSETQRNKGNFPGRFSGRQFSNSRSEMNVSTLELGDSALYLCASSSTGASYEKLFFGSGTQLSVL.

This sequence joins TRBV11-2 and TRBJ1-1; D is perhaps TRBD1 (6 bases). The CDR3 is 14 residues long. V was clipped by 4 bases and J by 6 bases, with 15 bases between them. Germline CDR1 is SGHAT and CDR2 is FQNNGV. The CDR3 nucleotides read TGTGCCAGCAGCTCCAACAGGGTGTCCGCTGAAGCTTTCTTT. Translated: CASSSNRVSAEAFF.